This record concerns one T cell receptor beta chain sequence. Antigen unknown. This entry belongs to a study of T cell repertoires in cytomegalovirus infection. General study results and limits: Totalled public TCR beta family frequency picked out people who carried CMV plus the relevant HLA.

TCRdb redid the calling of the reads with MiXCR, one entry per CDR3 protein. This sample carries 55,000 to 85,000 distinct CDR3 sequences, approximately 3.6% of them seen once, and the ten largest clones take less than 25%. CDR1 and CDR2 (germline): SGHTA, FQGNSA. The CDR3 loop spans 16 amino acids. V lost 5 bases to trimming and J lost 8 bases, with 19 bases between them. This chain joins TRBV7-2 and TRBJ1-6; TRBD1 is a possible D gene (6 bases). Material for sequencing was PBMCs. This receptor was taken from a human donor in good health (CMV status not recorded). Some clones in this sample may be carry-over from other donors' samples. The CDR3 DNA sequence: TGTGCCAGCAGCACGGGGGCCACGAAAGTAGATTCACCCCTCCACTTT. This encodes CASSTGATKVDSPLHF.